This T cell receptor beta chain was identified during a study of blood T cell repertoires in COVID-19. At the level of the study: Both acute and convalescent COVID-19 samples were obtained from the United States, Italy and Spain.

Sequencing was performed with immunoSEQ multiplex PCR; in TCRdb, only in-frame clones are kept and a portion is missing. The data hold roughly 100,000 clones, with over 65% observed a single time. In germline, CDR1 is SGHRS, CDR2 YFSETQ. Trimming removed 0 bases at V and 4 bases at J, with 11 bases between. The CDR3 has 14 amino acids. The sample comprised peripheral blood. The sequence was collected from a human donor in a cohort sampled during active COVID-19. This rearrangement joins TRBV5-1 to TRBJ2-7; D is ambiguous. The CDR3 here is CASSLDRSGYEQYF. As DNA, the CDR3 is TGCGCCAGCAGCTTGGACCGGTCCGGGTACGAGCAGTACTTC.